This T cell receptor (beta chain) was obtained from a study of blood T cell repertoires in COVID-19. Study information: Sites in the United States, Italy and Spain provided acute and convalescent COVID-19 samples. T cells, B-cell-depleted T cells, or PBMCs provided the cDNA or gDNA that served as material.

Clinical history reported by participants formed the basis on which cohorts were assigned. The CDR3 extends over 18 amino acids. Germline V CDR1 and CDR2: MGHRA, YSYEKL. The V gene end was trimmed by 0 bases and the J gene end by 5 bases; junction bases not matched to a gene: 8. Repertoires were generated with immunoSEQ multiplex PCR, while TCRdb's copy carries only in-frame clones and drops some. The sample holds 260,000 or so clones, approximately 86% seen once. The chain is built from TRBV4-1 and TRBJ1-4, with 11 bases identical to TRBD1. The sequencing input was PBMCs or T cells enriched from blood (not recorded which). The sequence came from a woman under 40 with acute COVID-19. The CDR3: CASSQDKMRDRGNEKLFF. CDR3 coding DNA: TGCGCCAGCAGCCAAGATAAGATGAGGGACAGGGGGAATGAAAAACTGTTTTTT.